Following are 2 T cell receptor beta chains from one sample sequenced in a study of cytomegalovirus exposure and HLA in healthy donors. The study ran its PCR with 60 Vbeta and 13 Jbeta primers. TCRdb's copy holds only in-frame clones and misses some; the assay was immunoSEQ multiplex PCR. The table records 100,000 or so clones, 75% of them present only once. Sample: PBMCs. The source is a man aged 50-60 years in good health and CMV-seronegative.

This chain connects TRBV9 to TRBJ2-3; 8 bases line up with TRBD2. In germline, CDR1 is SGDLS, CDR2 YYNGEE. CDR3 length equals 17 residues. V was clipped by 0 bases and J by 2 bases; unmatched bases: 8. In DNA form, the CDR3 reads TGTGCCAGCAGCGTAGCTCCCAGCGGGGGTTCCACAGATACGCAGTATTTT. Its translation: CASSVAPSGGSTDTQYF.

The rearrangement uses TRBV4-1 and TRBJ2-7; TRBD1 aligns across 8 bases. Per germline, CDR1 MGHRA and CDR2 YSYEKL. The CDR3 runs 17 residues. The J segment lost 0 bases and the V segment lost 2 bases, leaving 9 bases of the junction unmatched. DNA of the CDR3: TGCGCCAGCAGCCAACCAGGACAGGGTCACAGCTCCTACGAGCAGTACTTC. Encoded protein: CASSQPGQGHSSYEQYF.